What follows describes a single T cell receptor (beta chain). What it recognizes is unknown. Trimming cost V 3 bases and J 3 bases, with 6 bases left between them. Germline assignment: CDR1 SGHAT and CDR2 FQDESV (reference sequence). This CDR3 region has 12 residues. The entry originates in a study of PD-1 blockade in classical Hodgkin lymphoma. The study, taken as a whole, reports: Relapsed/refractory patients reportedly had lower baseline diversity than newly diagnosed patients.

Every one of the patients relapsed after autologous stem cell transplantation (brentuximab vedotin exposure was variable). Isolated CD8+ T cells were derived from thawed PBMCs through magnetic negative selection. Profiled with immunoSEQ multiplex PCR; TCRdb holds only in-frame clones, not every one. The table shows 5,000 to 6,000 clones, with approximately 83% occurring only once. This sequence joins TRBV11-1 and TRBJ2-7; TRBD2 is a possible D gene (6 bases). Material: CD8+ T cells from blood, obtained at baseline. This sequence was found in a human donor with classical Hodgkin lymphoma. CDR3 DNA sequence: TGTGCCAGCAGCTTGGGACTCTACGAGCAGTACTTC. This sequence encodes CASSLGLYEQYF.